This T cell receptor (beta chain) was sequenced during a study of neurological immune-mediated disorders (dated by TCRdb to the late 2010s). Concerning the study at large: Peripheral blood TCR-beta repertoires from patients with HTLV-I-associated myelopathy (HAM/TSP), patients with multiple sclerosis, and healthy controls were compared in the study using UMI-based sequencing. The 90 to 110 TCR-beta libraries covered PBMC samples along with longitudinal samples, technical triplicates, and paired sorted CD4+ and CD8+ T-cell subsets. The cohort comprised roughly 70 subjects: some 15 HAM/TSP patients, some 34 multiple sclerosis patients and 20 or so healthy controls.

The investigation overall reported the following: Expanded clones from different subjects shared no identical CDR3 amino acid sequences, which suggests that TCR-beta repertoires were private in all groups. TCR clonal expansion was greatest in HAM/TSP patients and smallest in MS patients, who ranked below even healthy controls.

Blood bank volunteers in Maryland, USA served as the healthy controls. For unsorted PBMC libraries, 2 million PBMCs were used after storage in RNAlater at -80 degrees C until RNA extraction. Peripheral blood underwent Ficoll-Hypaque density gradient centrifugation to isolate PBMCs, which were then cryopreserved in liquid nitrogen. V is pared back by 0 bases and J by 2 bases, with 9 bases lying between the germline termini. From the cysteine through the phenylalanine, the CDR3 covers 14 amino acids. CDR3 DNA is the only sequence kept; it has 42 bases, read in frame from the first base. CDR1 SGHRS and CDR2 YFSETQ were looked up in the germline V gene. cDNA synthesis used template-switch 5'RACE with a primer carrying a 10-nucleotide random unique molecular identifier tagging each TCR transcript. Each sequencing run produced over 160 million TCR-beta sequences covering 15-18 subjects. The RNeasy kit was used to extract total RNA. The KAPA Real-time Library Amplification kit was used to amplify TCR-beta VDJ regions with primers targeting the TCR constant region and the 5'RACE anchor. A first PCR added sample indexes and Illumina adaptors, and a second PCR then raised library yield. After Ampure bead purification, the roughly 650 bp TCR product was size-selected on a 2% E-gel SizeSelection system. Before pooling, library quality was checked on a Bioanalyzer, concentration was measured with Qubit, and libraries were quantified with the Kapa Library Quantification kit. Libraries were sequenced paired-end 2 x 150 bp on an Illumina HiSeq 2500. To increase sequence diversity, roughly 24-31% phiX was spiked into each library pool. The paper's processing steps were these. Quality-filtered reads were processed with the UMI-based MiGEC pipeline, and over 90% of raw TCR sequences were removed by the MiGEC pipeline during error correction. IMGT germline references were used for alignment of VDJ genes, and clonotypes were defined by a unique CDR3 amino acid sequence together with V-J genes. Clonal expansion, Shannon diversity and CDR3 relatedness (CalcPairwiseDistances, ClusterSamples) were evaluated with VDJtools, and phylogenetic trees were built with CLCbio workbench. Using coefficient-of-variation modelling across technical triplicates, the study counted a clone as expanded if it had at least 8 unique UMIs. Through fastp at Q25 and MiXCR, TCRdb rebuilt clones from the public reads, retaining in-frame beta chains. Each record represents a unique CDR3 protein, reported with the most common genes and DNA among its rows. For this entry, the V and J calls and clone size follow TCRdb and not the study's own pipeline. Across this sample there are about 16,000 distinct CDR3 sequences, with about 20% seen only once. The top ten hold approximately 22% of the sample.

This clonotype turned up a few times. No cognate antigen has been identified for it. No clone much larger than this one lies a single base away; base qualities are absent. Sequencing input: PBMCs. The chain is encoded by TRBV5-1 joined to TRBJ2-7; the best D guess is TRBD2, with 6 bases matching. The receptor comes from a man aged 45-60 years in good health. The nucleotides are TGCGCCAGCAGCTTGGGGGACTGGCCCTACGAGCAGTACTTC. Its protein reads: CASSLGDWPYEQYF.